This T cell receptor beta chain was recovered during a study of blood T cell repertoires in COVID-19. Study-level background: The analysed material was cDNA or gDNA that came from T cells, B-cell-depleted T cells, or PBMCs.

Per the study methods: How many nucleated cells were present was estimated from reference gene primer amplification. Produced via immunoSEQ multiplex PCR; TCRdb's table is partial and in-frame only. For V, J and clone size, that table is used; D and trimming come from the DNA. There are 100,000 to 150,000 clones in the sample; over 75% occur only once, and 1% to 1.5% lies in the top ten. This CDR3 spans 16 amino acids. CDR1 and CDR2 from the germline V gene are ENHRY and SYGVKD. J gave up 2 bases and V 7 bases, and 14 bases lay outside the gene matches. The genes are TRBV10-3 and TRBJ2-7, with 7 bases fitting TRBD1. The receptor was derived from an elderly woman with acute or convalescent COVID-19. The material sequenced was peripheral blood. CDR3 loop: CAITRDRTTTTYEQYF. CDR3 nucleotide sequence: TGTGCCATCACTAGGGACAGAACCACCACCACCTACGAGCAGTACTTC.